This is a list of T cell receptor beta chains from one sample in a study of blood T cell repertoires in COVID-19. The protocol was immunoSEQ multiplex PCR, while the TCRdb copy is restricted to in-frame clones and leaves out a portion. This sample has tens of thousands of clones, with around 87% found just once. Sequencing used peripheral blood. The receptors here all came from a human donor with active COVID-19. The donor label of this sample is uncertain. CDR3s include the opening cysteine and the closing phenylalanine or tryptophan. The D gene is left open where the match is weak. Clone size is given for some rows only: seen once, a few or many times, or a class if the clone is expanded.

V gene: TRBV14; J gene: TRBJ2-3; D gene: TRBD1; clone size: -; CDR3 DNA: TGTGCCAGCAGCCAAGGCTTTAGGACAGGGTCAGATACGCAGTATTTT; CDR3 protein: CASSQGFRTGSDTQYF
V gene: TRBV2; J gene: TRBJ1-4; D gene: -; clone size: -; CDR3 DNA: TGTGCCAGCAGTGAATTGCGGGGTGGTAATGAAAAACTGTTTTTT; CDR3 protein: CASSELRGGNEKLFF
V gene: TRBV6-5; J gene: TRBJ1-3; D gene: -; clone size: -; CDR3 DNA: TGTGCCAGCAGTTCTGCTGGAAACACCATATATTTT; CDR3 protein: CASSSAGNTIYF
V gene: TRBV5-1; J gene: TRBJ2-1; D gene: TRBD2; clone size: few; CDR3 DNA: TGCGCCAGCCGACTAGCGGGAGGGTTTAATGAGCAGTTCTTC; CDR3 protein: CASRLAGGFNEQFF
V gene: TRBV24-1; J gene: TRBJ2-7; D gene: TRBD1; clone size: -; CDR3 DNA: TGTGCGGACAGAGGACAGGGCCTTTACGAGCAGTACTTC; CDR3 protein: CADRGQGLYEQYF
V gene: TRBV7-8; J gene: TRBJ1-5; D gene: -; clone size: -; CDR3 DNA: TGTGCCAGCAGCTTCCCGTCCTCCAATCAGCCCCAGCATTTT; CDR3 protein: CASSFPSSNQPQHF
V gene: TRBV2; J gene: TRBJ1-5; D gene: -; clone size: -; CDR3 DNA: TGTGCCAGCGGGGGGGCCCATCCTAGCAATCAGCCCCAGCATTTT; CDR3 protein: CASGGAHPSNQPQHF
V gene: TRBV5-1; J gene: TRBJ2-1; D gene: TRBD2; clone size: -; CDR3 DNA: TGCGCCAGCAGCTTGGAGATACTAGCGGGTAACAATGAGCAGTTCTTC; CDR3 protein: CASSLEILAGNNEQFF
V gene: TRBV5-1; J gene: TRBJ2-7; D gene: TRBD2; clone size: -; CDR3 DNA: TGCGCCAGCAGCTCCACTAGCGGGGTCGCCGCCTACGAGCAGTACTTC; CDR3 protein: CASSSTSGVAAYEQYF
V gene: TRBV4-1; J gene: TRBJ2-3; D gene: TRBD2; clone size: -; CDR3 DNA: TGCGCCAGCAGCCCTCGACTAGCGCTTGCAGATACGCAGTATTTT; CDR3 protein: CASSPRLALADTQYF
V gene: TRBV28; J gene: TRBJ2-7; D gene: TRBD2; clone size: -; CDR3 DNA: TGTGCCAGCAGCCCGCGGGGAGCGGGATCCTACGAGCAGTACTTC; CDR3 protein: CASSPRGAGSYEQYF
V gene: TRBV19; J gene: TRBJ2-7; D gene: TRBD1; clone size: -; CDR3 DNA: TGTGCCAGTAGTATAGTTAGGGGGCCCACCTACGAGCAGTACTTC; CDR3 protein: CASSIVRGPTYEQYF
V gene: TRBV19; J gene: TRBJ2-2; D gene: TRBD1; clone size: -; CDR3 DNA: TGTGCCAGTAGTGGGGGACAGCCCACCGGGGAGCTGTTTTTT; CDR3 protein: CASSGGQPTGELFF
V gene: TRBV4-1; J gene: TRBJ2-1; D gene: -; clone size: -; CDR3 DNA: TGCGCCAGCAGCCAATCGGTCCAAACCACCTACAATGAGCAGTTCTTC; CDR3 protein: CASSQSVQTTYNEQFF
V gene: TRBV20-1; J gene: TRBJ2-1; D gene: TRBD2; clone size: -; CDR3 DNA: TGCAGTGCTAGTGAGGGACTAGCGGGATACAATGAGCAGTTCTTC; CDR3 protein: CSASEGLAGYNEQFF
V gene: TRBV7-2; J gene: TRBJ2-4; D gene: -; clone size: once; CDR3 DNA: TGTGCCAGCAGCTTAGCGCGGACTATCATTCAGTACTTC; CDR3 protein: CASSLARTIIQYF
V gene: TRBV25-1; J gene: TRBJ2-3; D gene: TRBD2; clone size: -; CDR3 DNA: TGTGCCAGCAGTGAATTCCTAGCGGAGGTCACAGATACGCAGTATTTT; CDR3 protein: CASSEFLAEVTDTQYF
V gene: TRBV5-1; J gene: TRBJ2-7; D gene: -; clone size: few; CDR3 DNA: TGCGCCAGCAGCTTGGGGACAGTTGCCTACGAGCAGTACTTC; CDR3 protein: CASSLGTVAYEQYF
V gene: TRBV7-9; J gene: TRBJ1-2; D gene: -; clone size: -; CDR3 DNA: TGTGCCAGCAGCTTAGACCACACTAACTATGGCTACACCTTC; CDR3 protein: CASSLDHTNYGYTF
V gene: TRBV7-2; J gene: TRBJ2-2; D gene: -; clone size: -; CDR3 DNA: TGTGCCAGCAGCTTCCCTCCCGGGGAGCTGTTTTTT; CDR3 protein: CASSFPPGELFF
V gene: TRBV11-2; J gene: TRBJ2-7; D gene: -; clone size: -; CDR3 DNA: TGTGCCAGCAGCTCGGGAGCCTACGAGCAGTACTTC; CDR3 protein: CASSSGAYEQYF
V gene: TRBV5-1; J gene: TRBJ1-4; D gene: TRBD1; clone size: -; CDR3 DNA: TGCGCCAGCAGCCAATGGACAGGGGCTGAAAAACTGTTTTTT; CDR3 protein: CASSQWTGAEKLFF
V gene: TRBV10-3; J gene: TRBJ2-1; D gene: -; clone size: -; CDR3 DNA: TGTGCCATCAGTGATAGTTACAATGAGCAGTTCTTC; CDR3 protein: CAISDSYNEQFF
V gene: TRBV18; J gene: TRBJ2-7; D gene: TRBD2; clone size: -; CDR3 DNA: TGTGCCAGCTCACCCAAACGTAGGACTAGGGACGAGCAGTACTTC; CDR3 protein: CASSPKRRTRDEQYF
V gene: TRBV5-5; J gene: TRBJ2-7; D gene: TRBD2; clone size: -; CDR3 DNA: TGTGCCAGCAGCCTCTTAGCGGGAGGGCCCTCAGTGTACGAGCAGTACTTC; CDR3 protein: CASSLLAGGPSVYEQYF
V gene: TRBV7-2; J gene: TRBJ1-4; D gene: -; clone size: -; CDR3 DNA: TGTGCCAGCAGTCGGGGGGGCTTAAATGAAAAACTGTTTTTT; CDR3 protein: CASSRGGLNEKLFF
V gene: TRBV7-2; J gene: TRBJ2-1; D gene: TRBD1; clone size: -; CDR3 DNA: TGTGCCAGCAGCTTAGACAGGGGGCTCTACAATGAGCAGTTCTTC; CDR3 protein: CASSLDRGLYNEQFF
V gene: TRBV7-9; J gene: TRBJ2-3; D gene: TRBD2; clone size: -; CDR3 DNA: TGTGCCAGCAGCTTTAGCGGGAGCACAGATACGCAGTATTTT; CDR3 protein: CASSFSGSTDTQYF
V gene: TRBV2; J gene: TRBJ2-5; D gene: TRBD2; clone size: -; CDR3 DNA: TGTGCCAGCAGTGAATTAGCGGGGGGGCTTGAGACCCAGTACTTC; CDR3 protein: CASSELAGGLETQYF
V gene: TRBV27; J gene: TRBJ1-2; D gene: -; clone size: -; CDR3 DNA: TGTGCCAGCAGTCCGAATGGGGGGGGGCGCTTCTATGGCTACACCTTC; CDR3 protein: CASSPNGGGRFYGYTF
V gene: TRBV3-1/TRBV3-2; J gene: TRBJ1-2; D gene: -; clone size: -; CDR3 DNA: TGTGCCAGCAGCCTCCGGGGAAGCGGGGGCTACACCTTC; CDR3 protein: CASSLRGSGGYTF
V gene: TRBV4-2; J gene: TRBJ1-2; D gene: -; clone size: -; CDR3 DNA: TGTGCCAGCAGCCAAATCAGGGAGGTCGGCTATGGCTACACCTTC; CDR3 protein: CASSQIREVGYGYTF
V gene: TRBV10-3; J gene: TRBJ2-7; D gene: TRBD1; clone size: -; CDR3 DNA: TGTGCCATCAGTGATACGGTAAGGGACAGGGGATTCTACGAGCAGTACTTC; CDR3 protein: CAISDTVRDRGFYEQYF
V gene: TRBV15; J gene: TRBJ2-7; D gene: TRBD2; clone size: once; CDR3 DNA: TGTGCCACCAGCAGAGAGGCTAGCGGGAGGCCCTCCTACGAGCAGTACTTC; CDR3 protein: CATSREASGRPSYEQYF
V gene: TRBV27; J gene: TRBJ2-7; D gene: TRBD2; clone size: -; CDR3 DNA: TGTGCCAGCAGGTGGACTAGCGGGGACTCCTACGAGCAGTACTTC; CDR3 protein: CASRWTSGDSYEQYF
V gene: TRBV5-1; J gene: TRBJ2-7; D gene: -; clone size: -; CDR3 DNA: TGCGCCAGCAGCCCAGGACAGGGAGGGGGGTACGAGCAGTACTTC; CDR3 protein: CASSPGQGGGYEQYF
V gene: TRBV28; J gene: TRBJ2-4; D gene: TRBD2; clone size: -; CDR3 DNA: TGTGCCAGCAGCTCTAGCGGGAGTTGGTTGAACATTCAGTACTTC; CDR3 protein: CASSSSGSWLNIQYF
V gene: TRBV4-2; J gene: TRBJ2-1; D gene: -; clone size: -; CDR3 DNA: TGTGCCAGCAGCTACGGTGAGGACCAGGGAGGGCAGTTCTTC; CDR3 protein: CASSYGEDQGGQFF